These 16 T cell receptor beta chains came from one sample sequenced in a study of regulatory T cells in long-lasting Graves disease. Documented time point: newly diagnosed GD, antithyroid drugs for less than 3 months. Scientists built the TCR library using RNA that was extracted from PBMCs. Investigators prepared the TCR beta libraries by applying iRepertoire HTBI primers and Arm-PCR of CDR3 regions. TCRdb recomputed calls from the multiplex PCR reads with MiXCR, one row per CDR3 protein. The table has approximately 540,000 distinct CDR3 sequences, about 12% seen once; the top ten hold more than 8%. This same sample was also part of a study on T cells in Graves' hyperthyroidism and ophthalmopathy.

Sequences were derived from peripheral blood mononuclear cells (PBMCs), sampled at new diagnosis, from a patient treated with antithyroid drugs. These TCRs come from a woman aged 30 to 39 with Graves disease.

This clonotype has ten or more counts. The chain carries TRBV12-3 or TRBV12-4 and TRBJ1-1; 8 bases are a match to TRBD1. V was pared by 6 bases and J by 5 bases, with 8 bases of the junction left unmatched. The CDR3 is 14 residues long. The DNA for the CDR3 is TGTGCCAGCAGAGACAGGGGTCGGCGGACTGAAGCTTTCTTT. Its protein is CASRDRGRRTEAFF.

This chain uses TRBV10-2 with TRBJ2-1; D perhaps matches TRBD1 (5 bases). Germline V lookup: CDR1 WSHSY, CDR2 SAAADI. This CDR3 is 12 amino acids long. Trimming removed 3 bases at V and 7 bases at J, with 7 bases between. Here the CDR3 reads CASSDTGNEQFF. CDR3 coding DNA: TGCGCCAGCAGTGACACAGGTAATGAGCAGTTCTTC.

In this sample, this clonotype turned up a few times. The CDR3, as DNA: TGTGCCAGCAGCTTTTGGGGGTTGACGAACAATGAAAAACTGTTTTTT. Its protein product is CASSFWGLTNNEKLFF. The chain carries TRBV5-6 and TRBJ1-4, with D possibly being TRBD1 (5 bases). Per germline, CDR1 SGHDT and CDR2 YYEEEE. The V end lost 2 bases, the J end lost 5 bases, and 16 bases lay between the germline ends. This CDR3 is 16 amino acids long.

Many counts were recorded for this clonotype. The gene calls are TRBV12-3 or TRBV12-4 and TRBJ2-7, with 12 bases that match TRBD2. The CDR3 runs to 14 residues. Trimming at V came to 6 bases and at J to 2 bases, leaving 2 bases not matched to a gene. This CDR3 reads CASRTSGRTYEQYF. CDR3 nucleotides: TGTGCCAGCAGAACTAGCGGGAGGACCTACGAGCAGTACTTC.

The rearrangement links TRBV2 to TRBJ2-1; TRBD2 might be the D (5 bases). Trimming took 0 bases from V and 1 from J, leaving 13 bases between them. The CDR3 consists of 17 residues. The germline gives CDR1 SNHLY, CDR2 FYNNEI. CDR3 DNA: TGTGCCAGCAGTGAAGCGCTTTATCCGGGGTCCTACAATGAGCAGTTCTTC. This sequence encodes CASSEALYPGSYNEQFF. The whole variable domain, filled in from reference TRBV2 and TRBJ2-1, reads EPEVTQTPSHQVTQMGQEVILRCVPISNHLYFYWYRQILGQKVEFLVSFYNNEISEKSEIFDDQFSVERPDGSNFTLKIRSTKLEDSAMYFCASSEALYPGSYNEQFFGPGTRLTVL.

This clonotype was counted at least ten times. This chain links TRBV28 with TRBJ2-4; D is tentatively TRBD1 or TRBD2 (5 bases each). CDR3 size: 11 residues. The germline CDR1 and CDR2 sequences are MDHEN and SYDVKM. V was trimmed by 4 bases and J by 8 bases, leaving 6 bases between them. CDR3 DNA sequence: TGTGCCAGCAGTTGGGGGTACATTCAGTACTTC. It specifies CASSWGYIQYF.

In this sample, this clonotype turned up many times. The CDR3 nucleotides read TGTGCCTGGACCCAACTAGCGGGAGGCACAGATACGCAGTATTTT. As protein: CAWTQLAGGTDTQYF. V usage is TRBV30 and J usage is TRBJ2-3, with TRBD2 matching 11 bases. The J segment lost 1 base and the V segment lost 4 bases, leaving 4 bases of the junction unmatched. This CDR3 region has 15 residues. CDR1 and CDR2 (germline): GTSNPN, SVGIG (reference sequence).

This clonotype occurred many times. The chain joins TRBV12-3 or TRBV12-4 to TRBJ2-5, with D hard to call. This CDR3 is built from 13 residues. Trimming shortened V by 1 base and J by 5 bases, and 8 bases separated the two germline ends. The CDR3 DNA reads as TGTGCCAGCAGTTTAGTTGAGTCGGAGACCCAGTACTTC. Translation gives CASSLVESETQYF.

The J gene is TRBJ2-5, the V gene TRBV28, with D perhaps assigned TRBD1 or TRBD2 (5 bases each). The length of the CDR3 is 15 residues. Germline loops: CDR1 MDHEN, CDR2 SYDVKM. The V and J ends lost 4 bases and 2 bases respectively, with 14 bases between them. The CDR3 region is CASSSRGDRQETQYF. DNA for the CDR3: TGTGCCAGCAGTTCCCGGGGAGACAGACAAGAGACCCAGTACTTC. The variable domain in full, completed from reference TRBV28 and TRBJ2-5, reads DVKVTQSSRYLVKRTGEKVFLECVQDMDHENMFWYRQDPGLGLRLIYFSYDVKMKEKGDIPEGYSVSREKKERFSLILESASTNQTSMYLCASSSRGDRQETQYFGPGTRLLVL.

This clonotype has ten or more counts. The V and J genes are TRBV2 and TRBJ1-1; D ambiguous. Germline V gives CDR1 SNHLY, CDR2 FYNNEI. V was shortened by 5 bases and J by 10 bases, with 20 bases between the two germline ends. The CDR3 has 14 residues. In DNA form, the CDR3 reads TGTGCCAGCAGTCAATTCACGAATTCCCATGGAGCTTTCTTT. This gives the protein CASSQFTNSHGAFF.

Ten or more counts support this clonotype. In DNA, the CDR3 is TGCAGTGCTAGAAAGTCCTACCTGGGGGTAGCTTTCTTT. Translation gives CSARKSYLGVAFF. The genes are TRBV20-1 and TRBJ1-1, with D maybe TRBD1 (5 bases). Germline CDR1 and CDR2: DFQATT and SNEGSKA (reference sequence). Trimming took off 2 bases at V and 10 bases at J, with 17 bases between the two ends. The CDR3 contains 13 residues.

This clonotype was found many times. This rearrangement joins TRBV3-1 to TRBJ2-7; 7 nucleotides line up with TRBD1. The V gene's germline CDR1 is LGHDT and CDR2 YNNKEL (reference sequence). The CDR3 sequence is 18 residues long. Trimming cost V 0 bases and J 2 bases; bases outside gene matches: 13. The CDR3 sequence is CASSQDPHYTGTAYEQYF. The CDR3, as DNA: TGTGCCAGCAGCCAAGATCCGCATTACACCGGGACAGCCTACGAGCAGTACTTC.

This clonotype came up a few times. The chain recombines TRBV5-1 with TRBJ2-3; 7 nucleotides align to TRBD1. This CDR3 spans 15 amino acids. Germline assignment: CDR1 SGHRS and CDR2 YFSETQ. J lost 3 bases, V lost 0 bases, and 4 bases had no gene match. CDR3 residues: CASSLEQGLTDTQYF. CDR3 coding DNA: TGCGCCAGCAGCTTGGAACAGGGGCTTACAGATACGCAGTATTTT. The full variable domain, rest sourced from reference TRBV5-1 and TRBJ2-3, is KAGVTQTPRYLIKTRGQQVTLSCSPISGHRSVSWYQQTPGQGLQFLFEYFSETQRNKGNFPGRFSGRQFSNSRSEMNVSTLELGDSALYLCASSLEQGLTDTQYFGPGTRLTVL.

The chain joins TRBV20-1 to TRBJ2-7; D may be TRBD1 (5 bases). Germline lookup yields CDR1 DFQATT and CDR2 SNEGSKA (reference sequence). Trimming removed 0 bases at V and 2 bases at J, with 11 bases between. This CDR3 contains 14 residues. The CDR3 nucleotides read TGCAGTGCTAGAGATCACACGGACACCTACGAGCAGTACTTC. Its protein is CSARDHTDTYEQYF.

Ten or more counts support this clonotype. The chain is built from TRBV3-1 and TRBJ1-5; no definite D call. V lost 3 bases and J lost 0, with 12 bases in between. CDR3 length: 16 residues. Germline V CDR1 and CDR2: LGHDT, YNNKEL (reference sequence). CDR3 coding DNA: TGTGCCAGCAGCCAGGGAGTGGCTTATAGCAATCAGCCCCAGCATTTT. This encodes CASSQGVAYSNQPQHF.

This clonotype was seen a few times. This may arise from a read error, as a much more abundant clone is one base away. The rearrangement joins TRBV6-1 to TRBJ2-1; the match to TRBD2 covers 12 bases. The germline V gene has CDR1 MNHNS and CDR2 SASEGT. V shed 7 bases, J shed 0 bases, and the junction held 4 bases outside the gene matches. This CDR3 is 16 amino acids long. This chain's CDR3 is CASKKTSGSSYNEQFF. CDR3 nucleotides: TGTGCCAGCAAGAAGACTAGCGGGAGCTCCTACAATGAGCAGTTCTTC.